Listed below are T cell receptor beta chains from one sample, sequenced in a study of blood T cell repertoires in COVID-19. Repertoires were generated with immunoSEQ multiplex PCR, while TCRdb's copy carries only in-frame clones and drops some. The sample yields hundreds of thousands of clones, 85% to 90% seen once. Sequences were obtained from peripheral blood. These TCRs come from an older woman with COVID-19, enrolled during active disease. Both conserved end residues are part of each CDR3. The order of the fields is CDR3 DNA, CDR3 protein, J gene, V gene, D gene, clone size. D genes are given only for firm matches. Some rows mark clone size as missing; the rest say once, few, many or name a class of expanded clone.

CDR3 DNA: TGTGCCAGCAGCCTGGCGGGACAGGGGTACGAGCAGTACTTC
CDR3 protein: CASSLAGQGYEQYF
J gene: TRBJ2-7
V gene: TRBV5-6
D gene: TRBD1
clone size: -

CDR3 DNA: TGTGCCAGCAGTTATCGACAGGGAAGGAATACTGAAGCTTTCTTT
CDR3 protein: CASSYRQGRNTEAFF
J gene: TRBJ1-1
V gene: TRBV6-5
D gene: TRBD1
clone size: -

CDR3 DNA: TGCGCCAGCAGCCAAGGACTTGATAATTCACCCCTCCACTTT
CDR3 protein: CASSQGLDNSPLHF
J gene: TRBJ1-6
V gene: TRBV4-1
D gene: -
clone size: -

CDR3 DNA: TGTGCCAGCACCCCCCGGGGGGCCGGCTACACCTTC
CDR3 protein: CASTPRGAGYTF
J gene: TRBJ1-2
V gene: TRBV28
D gene: -
clone size: -

CDR3 DNA: TGTGCCAGCAGCTCAGGAAGAATTTATGGCTACACCTTC
CDR3 protein: CASSSGRIYGYTF
J gene: TRBJ1-2
V gene: TRBV7-8
D gene: -
clone size: -

CDR3 DNA: TGTGCCAGCAGCGGGGACAAGAATCAGCCCCAGCATTTT
CDR3 protein: CASSGDKNQPQHF
J gene: TRBJ1-5
V gene: TRBV12-3/TRBV12-4
D gene: -
clone size: -

CDR3 DNA: TGTGCCTGGTGTCTCGGGACTAGCGGGGAAGATACGCAGTATTTT
CDR3 protein: CAWCLGTSGEDTQYF
J gene: TRBJ2-3
V gene: TRBV30
D gene: TRBD2
clone size: -

CDR3 DNA: TGTGCCAGCGCGGTAACATTTAGCACTGAAGCTTTCTTT
CDR3 protein: CASAVTFSTEAFF
J gene: TRBJ1-1
V gene: TRBV2
D gene: -
clone size: once

CDR3 DNA: TGTGCCAGCAGCTTGGGGCAGGGGGCGACCTACAATGAGCAGTTCTTC
CDR3 protein: CASSLGQGATYNEQFF
J gene: TRBJ2-1
V gene: TRBV5-6
D gene: TRBD1
clone size: -

CDR3 DNA: TGTGCCAGCAGCTTACAATCCGGCTACACCTTC
CDR3 protein: CASSLQSGYTF
J gene: TRBJ1-2
V gene: TRBV13
D gene: -
clone size: -

CDR3 DNA: TGTGCCTGGAGTCCGGGGGGCACAGACAATGAGCAGTTCTTC
CDR3 protein: CAWSPGGTDNEQFF
J gene: TRBJ2-1
V gene: TRBV30
D gene: -
clone size: -

CDR3 DNA: TGCGCCAGCACGACTAGCGGGGGTAGCACAGATACGCAGTATTTT
CDR3 protein: CASTTSGGSTDTQYF
J gene: TRBJ2-3
V gene: TRBV5-1
D gene: TRBD2
clone size: -

CDR3 DNA: TGTGCCAGCAGTCTGGGGCTAGCGGGGGGGATCCAAGAGACCCAGTACTTC
CDR3 protein: CASSLGLAGGIQETQYF
J gene: TRBJ2-5
V gene: TRBV3-1/TRBV3-2
D gene: TRBD2
clone size: -

CDR3 DNA: TGTGCCAGCAGTGAGCAGGACAGAGCCTATGGCTACACCTTC
CDR3 protein: CASSEQDRAYGYTF
J gene: TRBJ1-2
V gene: TRBV2
D gene: -
clone size: few

CDR3 DNA: TGTGCCAGCAGTTACTCGCCTATCTCCTACGAGCAGTACTTC
CDR3 protein: CASSYSPISYEQYF
J gene: TRBJ2-7
V gene: TRBV6-2/TRBV6-3
D gene: -
clone size: once

CDR3 DNA: TGTGCCACCAGAAGAACAGGGGATGGCTACGAGCAGTACTTC
CDR3 protein: CATRRTGDGYEQYF
J gene: TRBJ2-7
V gene: TRBV15
D gene: TRBD1
clone size: -

CDR3 DNA: TGTGCCAGCCAGAGACAGGGGGGAAACACAGATACGCAGTATTTT
CDR3 protein: CASQRQGGNTDTQYF
J gene: TRBJ2-3
V gene: TRBV2
D gene: TRBD1
clone size: few

CDR3 DNA: TGTGCCAGCAGTTTAACTCCCCCCCCCAGGGGCGAGAATGGCTACACCTTC
CDR3 protein: CASSLTPPPRGENGYTF
J gene: TRBJ1-2
V gene: TRBV27
D gene: -
clone size: -

CDR3 DNA: TGTGCCAGCTCACCGGGGGGGGGACCTGGCACTGAAGCTTTCTTT
CDR3 protein: CASSPGGGPGTEAFF
J gene: TRBJ1-1
V gene: TRBV18
D gene: -
clone size: once

CDR3 DNA: TGCAGCCTACTATCCGGGACATCGAACACTGAAGCTTTCTTT
CDR3 protein: CSLLSGTSNTEAFF
J gene: TRBJ1-1
V gene: TRBV29-1
D gene: -
clone size: -

CDR3 DNA: TGTGCCAGCAGCCAACCCGGGACTATCCAAGAGACCCAGTACTTC
CDR3 protein: CASSQPGTIQETQYF
J gene: TRBJ2-5
V gene: TRBV3-1/TRBV3-2
D gene: TRBD2
clone size: -

CDR3 DNA: TGTGCCAGTAGTATGAGGACAGCCTACGAGCAGTACTTC
CDR3 protein: CASSMRTAYEQYF
J gene: TRBJ2-7
V gene: TRBV19
D gene: -
clone size: -